The 19 T cell receptor beta chains reported below all come from one sample, sequenced in a study of OX40 agonist ivuxolimab in advanced cancers. Assay used: immunoSEQ multiplex PCR; TCRdb lists only in-frame clones, some missing. Of approximately 60,000 clones in the sample, 84% are singletons; the top ten hold about 2%. The sequenced sample was CD4+ or CD8+ T cells sorted from blood, obtained in a trial of the OX40 agonist ivuxolimab. The receptor source for this set is an adult with an advanced solid tumor such as melanoma, head and neck, liver or kidney cancer.

The DNA of the CDR3 is TGTGCCAGCAGCTTAGCCACTAGCGGGGTGTCGGATACGCAGTATTTT. This encodes CASSLATSGVSDTQYF. The rearrangement uses TRBV7-3 and TRBJ2-3, with 10 positions matching TRBD2. The CDR3 runs 16 residues. The V gene end was trimmed by 2 bases and the J gene end by 6 bases; junction bases not matched to a gene: 8. Germline CDR1 and CDR2: SGHTA and FQGTGA.

The chain couples TRBV2 to TRBJ1-4; 10 nucleotides agree with TRBD1. This CDR3 region has 15 residues. V gave up 10 bases and J gave up 5 bases; unmatched junction bases: 10. The germline CDR1 and CDR2 sequences are SNHLY and FYNNEI. The CDR3 here is CATLPRTGGNEKLFF. The CDR3 bases are TGTGCCACTCTCCCCCGGACAGGGGGGAATGAAAAACTGTTTTTT.

On this clone itself: This sample includes further DNA sequences coding for the same CDR3. The chain has TRBV2 and TRBJ2-2, with D possibly being TRBD2 (5 bases). This CDR3 comprises 14 residues. Deletions cut 3 bases from V and 5 bases from J, with 10 bases between. Germline V CDR1 and CDR2: SNHLY, FYNNEI. CDR3 nucleotides: TGTGCCAGCAGTGACCGAGGGAAGACCGGGGAGCTGTTTTTT. It is translated as CASSDRGKTGELFF.

V is TRBV4-3 and J is TRBJ1-3; D not resolved. There are 15 residues in the CDR3. V was trimmed by 4 bases and J by 0 bases, leaving 10 bases between them. Germline loops: CDR1 LGHNA, CDR2 YSLEER. CDR3 in DNA: TGCGCCAGCAGCCTCGACACTTACTCTGGAAACACCATATATTTT. This encodes CASSLDTYSGNTIYF.

This clone appeared a few times. The chain has TRBV5-1 and TRBJ1-1; 7 bases are a match to TRBD1. This CDR3 is built from 13 residues. CDR1 is SGHRS, CDR2 YFSETQ, per germline. Unmatched junction bases numbered 4, after V lost 5 bases and J lost 3 bases. For the CDR3, the DNA is TGCGCCAGCAGAGACAGGGCGGACACTGAAGCTTTCTTT. This sequence encodes CASRDRADTEAFF.

This clone has a single count. The rearrangement uses TRBV11-3 and TRBJ2-5; TRBD1 or TRBD2 may be the D gene (5 bases each). TRBJ2-7 explains the end of the DNA better; the J call may be wrong. There are 18 residues in the CDR3. CDR1 and CDR2 (germline): SGHNT, YENEEA. As DNA, the CDR3 is TGTGCCAGCAGCTTAGAGCGTGAGGGTGGGGGTACTTCCTACGAGCAGTACTTC. Amino acid sequence: CASSLEREGGGTSYEQYF.

The chain recombines TRBV6-6 with TRBJ1-6, with TRBD1 matching over 8 bases. The V segment lost 5 bases and the J segment 9 bases; nucleotides outside the gene matches: 9. The CDR3 covers 15 residues. The germline CDR1 and CDR2 sequences are MNHNY and SVGAGI (reference sequence). The CDR3 DNA sequence: TGTGCCAGCAGTACCAGTCGACAGGGGTTTTCACCCCTCCACTTT. Residues: CASSTSRQGFSPLHF.

The gene calls are TRBV28 and TRBJ1-5; D is unresolved. The CDR3 runs to 12 residues. V shed 2 bases and J shed 7 bases, with 6 bases lying between them. Per germline, CDR1 MDHEN and CDR2 SYDVKM. CDR3 nucleotides: TGTGCCAGCAGTTTACTCCGCCAGCCCCAGCATTTT. It is translated as CASSLLRQPQHF.

V and J are TRBV9 and TRBJ2-7, with TRBD1 matching over 7 bases. Germline V gene sequence: CDR1 SGDLS, CDR2 YYNGEE. The CDR3 has 14 residues. The junction had 7 bases not matched to a gene; V was cut back by 4 bases and J by 3 bases. This CDR3 reads CASSPRGQSYEQYF. The CDR3 DNA sequence: TGTGCCAGCAGCCCCAGGGGACAGAGCTACGAGCAGTACTTC. Combining the CDR3 with reference TRBV9 and TRBJ2-7 gives the whole variable domain DSGVTQTPKHLITATGQRVTLRCSPRSGDLSVYWYQQSLDQGLQFLIQYYNGEERAKGNILERFSAQQFPDLHSELNLSSLELGDSALYFCASSPRGQSYEQYFGPGTRLTVT.

The chain recombines TRBV28 with TRBJ1-1; 8 bases are a match to TRBD1. CDR3 size: 16 residues. The V gene's germline CDR1 is MDHEN and CDR2 SYDVKM. After removal of 5 bases from V and 4 bases from J, the junction contained 12 bases not matched to a gene. The CDR3: CASSTTGQGHFTEAFF. The DNA for the CDR3 is TGTGCCAGCAGTACGACCGGACAGGGACATTTCACTGAAGCTTTCTTT.

This clone was counted a single time. The chain is built from TRBV9 and TRBJ2-1; 15 nucleotides match TRBD2. Unmatched junction bases numbered 6, after V lost 4 bases and J lost 4 bases. The germline V gene encodes CDR1 SGDLS and CDR2 YYNGEE. CDR3 size: 17 residues. Here the CDR3 reads CASSLGLAGGLYNEQFF. The CDR3 coding sequence is TGTGCCAGCAGCTTAGGACTAGCGGGGGGGTTATACAATGAGCAGTTCTTC.

The rearrangement uses TRBV11-3 and TRBJ2-1, with a tentative D call TRBD2 (6 bases). Germline V gene data show CDR1 as SGHNT and CDR2 as YENEEA. The CDR3 is made up of 17 amino acids. Trimming stripped 1 base from V and 1 base from J, with 14 bases between. The CDR3 reads CASSLGGAGISYNEQFF. Written as DNA, the CDR3 is TGTGCCAGCAGCTTAGGGGGTGCGGGGATATCCTACAATGAGCAGTTCTTC. Full variable domain (rest looked up from reference TRBV11-3 and TRBJ2-1): EAGVVQSPRYKIIEKKQPVAFWCNPISGHNTLYWYLQNLGQGPELLIRYENEEAVDDSQLPKDRFSAERLKGVDSTLKIQPAELGDSAVYLCASSLGGAGISYNEQFFGPGTRLTVL.

This clone was seen once. The CDR3 sequence: CASSPASGRAPTDTQYF. In nucleotides, the CDR3 is TGTGCCAGCTCACCAGCTAGCGGGAGGGCCCCCACAGATACGCAGTATTTT. The J gene is TRBJ2-3, the V gene TRBV18; TRBD2 agrees at 12 bases. Per the germline V gene, CDR1 is KGHSH and CDR2 is LQKENI. The CDR3 covers 17 residues. After removal of 2 bases from V and 2 bases from J, the junction contained 5 bases not matched to a gene.

As DNA, the CDR3 is TGCGCCAGCAGCCAAAATGGGTGGGATGAGCAGTTCTTC. This encodes CASSQNGWDEQFF. This chain joins TRBV4-3 and TRBJ2-1; D remains ambiguous. This CDR3 has 13 residues. Trimming took off 2 bases at V and 8 bases at J, with 10 bases between the two ends. Germline loops: CDR1 LGHNA, CDR2 YSLEER.

The chain combines TRBV18 with TRBJ1-2; D is possibly TRBD1 (5 bases). CDR1 and CDR2 (germline): KGHSH, LQKENI. The CDR3 length is 13 residues. Trimming took 0 bases from V and 8 from J, leaving 10 bases between them. Written as DNA, the CDR3 is TGTGCCAGCTCACCACCTTTAGGGGAGGGCTACACCTTC. This encodes CASSPPLGEGYTF.

DNA for the CDR3: TGTGCCACCAGCAGAGATAAGGCGGGGCCTTTCCAAGAGACCCAGTACTTC. Translation: CATSRDKAGPFQETQYF. This chain links TRBV15 with TRBJ2-5; TRBD2 might be the D (6 bases). Germline-derived CDR1 and CDR2 are LNHNV and YYDKDF (reference sequence). The CDR3 spans 17 residues. With 0 bases removed from V and 1 base from J, the gap between germline ends came to 15 bases.

The J gene is TRBJ1-2, the V gene TRBV7-9; 7 nucleotides match TRBD1. Germline CDR1 SEHNR, CDR2 FQNEAQ (reference sequence). J lost 10 bases, V lost 5 bases, and 13 bases had no gene match. CDR3 length: 14 residues. CDR3: CASSPDRDRGSYTF. The CDR3 DNA follows: TGTGCCAGCAGCCCAGACCGGGACAGAGGATCCTACACCTTC. The whole variable domain, remainder taken from reference TRBV7-9 and TRBJ1-2, is DTGVSQNPRHKITKRGQNVTFRCDPISEHNRLYWYRQTLGQGPEFLTYFQNEAQLEKSRLLSDRFSAERPKGSFSTLEIQRTEQGDSAMYLCASSPDRDRGSYTFGSGTRLTVV.

The chain is built from TRBV9 and TRBJ2-1, with D tentatively TRBD2 (5 bases). Germline loops: CDR1 SGDLS, CDR2 YYNGEE. Trimming removed 3 bases from V and 3 bases from J, with 16 bases in between. The CDR3 is made up of 16 amino acids. In nucleotides, the CDR3 is TGTGCCAGCAGCGCCTTAGAGGGCGGGTTCTACAATGAGCAGTTCTTC. Protein product: CASSALEGGFYNEQFF. The complete variable domain, with remaining parts taken from reference TRBV9 and TRBJ2-1, reads DSGVTQTPKHLITATGQRVTLRCSPRSGDLSVYWYQQSLDQGLQFLIQYYNGEERAKGNILERFSAQQFPDLHSELNLSSLELGDSALYFCASSALEGGFYNEQFFGPGTRLTVL.

V gene TRBV5-1 combines with J gene TRBJ1-2; D is ambiguous. The germline V gene encodes CDR1 SGHRS and CDR2 YFSETQ. Trimming left V 4 bases short and J 0 bases short, with 19 bases between. This CDR3 contains 17 residues. CDR3 region: CASSLEGIEVSNYGYTF. The CDR3 nucleotides are TGCGCCAGCAGCCTGGAGGGTATTGAGGTTTCTAACTATGGCTACACCTTC.